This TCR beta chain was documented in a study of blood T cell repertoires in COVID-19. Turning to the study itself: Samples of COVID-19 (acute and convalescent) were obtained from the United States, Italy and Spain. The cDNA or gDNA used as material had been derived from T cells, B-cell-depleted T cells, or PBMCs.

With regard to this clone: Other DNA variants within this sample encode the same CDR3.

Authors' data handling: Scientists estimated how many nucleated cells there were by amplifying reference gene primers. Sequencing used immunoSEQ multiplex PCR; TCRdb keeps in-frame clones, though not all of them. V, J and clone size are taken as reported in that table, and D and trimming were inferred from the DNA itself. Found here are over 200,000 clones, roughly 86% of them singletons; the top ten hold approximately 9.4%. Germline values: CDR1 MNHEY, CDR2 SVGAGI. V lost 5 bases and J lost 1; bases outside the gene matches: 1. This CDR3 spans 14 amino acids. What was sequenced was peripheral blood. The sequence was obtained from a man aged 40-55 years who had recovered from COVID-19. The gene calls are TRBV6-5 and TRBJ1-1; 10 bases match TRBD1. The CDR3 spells CASSRDRGNTEAFF. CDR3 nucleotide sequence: TGTGCCAGCAGTCGGGACAGGGGGAACACTGAAGCTTTCTTT.